The TCR beta chain described here comes from a study of identical twins. Template switching added a universal primer site; cDNA carried unique molecular identifiers. TCRdb recomputed calls from the 5' RACE reads with MiXCR, one row per CDR3 protein. The sample shows about 240,000 distinct CDR3 sequences, roughly 10% of them seen only once. As regards this clonotype: Its specificity is not known.

The ends were cut back, 6 bases at V and 4 bases at J, with 15 bases in the middle. CDR3 length: 15 residues. Germline V lookup: CDR1 SGHVS, CDR2 FQNEAQ. Only healthy Caucasians were enrolled as donors. Findings of the study overall: Fewer insertions were carried by abundant cord blood beta clonotypes, but none was seen in memory repertoires. The study found weaker excess twin sharing in beta out-of-frame sequences.

The receptor was isolated from a man in his fifties in good health. The V call is TRBV7-8, the J call TRBJ2-2; possible D gene TRBD1, 5 bases. The material sequenced was memory T cells sorted from blood. CDR3 nucleotides: TGTGCCAGCAGTACCCTGGGGCGTACCACCGGGGAGCTGTTTTTT. It translates to CASSTLGRTTGELFF. The whole variable domain, remainder taken from reference TRBV7-8 and TRBJ2-2, is GAGVSQSPRYKVAKRGQDVALRCDPISGHVSLFWYQQALGQGPEFLTYFQNEAQLDKSGLPSDRFFAERPEGSVSTLKIQRTQQEDSAVYLCASSTLGRTTGELFFGEGSRLTVL.